Described below is a single T cell receptor (beta chain) sequence and its context. It was with 60 Vbeta and 13 Jbeta primers that the PCR ran. TCRdb's copy holds only in-frame clones and misses some; the assay was immunoSEQ multiplex PCR. In the table there are tens of thousands of clones, 73% of which are singletons. The CDR3 loop spans 15 amino acids. Germline V gene sequence: CDR1 SGHNT, CDR2 YYREEE (reference sequence). V lost 4 bases, J lost 2 bases, and 15 bases lay in between. The data belong to a study of cytomegalovirus exposure and HLA in healthy donors. The clonotype originates from a man aged 50 to 60 in good health and CMV-seronegative. The chain couples TRBV5-4 to TRBJ1-2; weak D call: TRBD1 (5 bases). The sample comprised PBMCs. The CDR3 here is CASSAPDRSNYGYTF. CDR3 DNA sequence: TGTGCCAGCAGCGCACCCGACAGATCGAACTATGGCTACACCTTC.